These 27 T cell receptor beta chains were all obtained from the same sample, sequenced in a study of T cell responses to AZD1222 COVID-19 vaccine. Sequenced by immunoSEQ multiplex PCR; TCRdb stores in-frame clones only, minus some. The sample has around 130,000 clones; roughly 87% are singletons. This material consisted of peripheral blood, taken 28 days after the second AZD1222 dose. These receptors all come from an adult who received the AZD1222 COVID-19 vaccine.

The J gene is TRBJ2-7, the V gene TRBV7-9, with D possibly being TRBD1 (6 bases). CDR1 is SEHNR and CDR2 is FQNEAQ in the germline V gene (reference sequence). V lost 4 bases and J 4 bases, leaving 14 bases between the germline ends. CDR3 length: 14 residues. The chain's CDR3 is CASSSLGQLYEQYF. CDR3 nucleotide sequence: TGTGCCAGCAGCTCACTTGGACAGCTTTACGAGCAGTACTTC.

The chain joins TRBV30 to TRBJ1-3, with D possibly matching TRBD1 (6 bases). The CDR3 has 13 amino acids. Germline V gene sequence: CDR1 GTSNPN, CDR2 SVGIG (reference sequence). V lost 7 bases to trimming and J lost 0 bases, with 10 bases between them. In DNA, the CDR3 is TGTGCCTTAACAGGGATCTCTGGAAACACCATATATTTT. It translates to CALTGISGNTIYF. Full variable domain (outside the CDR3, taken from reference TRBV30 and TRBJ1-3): SQTIHQWPATLVQPVGSPLSLECTVEGTSNPNLYWYRQAAGRGLQLLFYSVGIGQISSEVPQNLSASRPQDRQFILSSKKLLLSDSGFYLCALTGISGNTIYFGEGSWLTVV.

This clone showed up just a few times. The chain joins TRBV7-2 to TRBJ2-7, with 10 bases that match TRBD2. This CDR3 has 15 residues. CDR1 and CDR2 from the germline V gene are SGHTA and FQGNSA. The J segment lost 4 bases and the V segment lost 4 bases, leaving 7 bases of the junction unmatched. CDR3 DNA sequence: TGTGCCAGCAGCTCTCCGGCTAGCGGGGGTTACGAGCAGTACTTC. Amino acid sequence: CASSSPASGGYEQYF.

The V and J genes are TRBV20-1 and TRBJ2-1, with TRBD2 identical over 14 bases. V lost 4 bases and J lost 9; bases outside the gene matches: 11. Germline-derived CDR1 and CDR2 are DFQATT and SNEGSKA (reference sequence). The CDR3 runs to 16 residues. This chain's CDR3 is CSATEPGTSGGPEQFF. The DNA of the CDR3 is TGCAGTGCTACTGAGCCCGGGACTAGCGGGGGCCCTGAGCAGTTCTTC.

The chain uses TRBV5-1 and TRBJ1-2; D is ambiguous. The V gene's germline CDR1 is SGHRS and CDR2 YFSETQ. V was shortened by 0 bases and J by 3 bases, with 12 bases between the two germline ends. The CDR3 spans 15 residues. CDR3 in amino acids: CASSLDRGTDYGYTF. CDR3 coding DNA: TGCGCCAGCAGCTTGGATCGAGGCACCGACTATGGCTACACCTTC.

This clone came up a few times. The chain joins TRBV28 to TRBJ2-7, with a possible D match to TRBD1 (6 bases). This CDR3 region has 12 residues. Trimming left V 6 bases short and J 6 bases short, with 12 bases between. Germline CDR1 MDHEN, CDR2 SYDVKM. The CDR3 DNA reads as TGTGCCAGCAGGACAGGCCGGGGCGAGCAGTACTTC. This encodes CASRTGRGEQYF.

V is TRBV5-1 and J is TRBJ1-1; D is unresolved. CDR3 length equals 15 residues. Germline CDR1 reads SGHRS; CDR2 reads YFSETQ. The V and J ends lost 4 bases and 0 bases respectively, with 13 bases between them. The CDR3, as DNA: TGCGCCAGCAGCGGAAACAACGGTCTGAACACTGAAGCTTTCTTT. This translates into CASSGNNGLNTEAFF.

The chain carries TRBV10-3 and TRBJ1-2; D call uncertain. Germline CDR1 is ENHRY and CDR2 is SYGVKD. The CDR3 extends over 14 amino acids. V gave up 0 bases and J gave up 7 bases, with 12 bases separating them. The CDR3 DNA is TGTGCCATCAGTGAGTCAGCTTCTCGAGGTGGCTACACCTTC. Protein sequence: CAISESASRGGYTF.

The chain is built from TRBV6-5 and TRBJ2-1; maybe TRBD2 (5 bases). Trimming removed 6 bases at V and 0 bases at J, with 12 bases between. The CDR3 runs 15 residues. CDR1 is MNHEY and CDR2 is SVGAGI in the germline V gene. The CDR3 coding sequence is TGTGCCAGCAGCCCGTCGGGAAGCTCCTACAATGAGCAGTTCTTC. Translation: CASSPSGSSYNEQFF.

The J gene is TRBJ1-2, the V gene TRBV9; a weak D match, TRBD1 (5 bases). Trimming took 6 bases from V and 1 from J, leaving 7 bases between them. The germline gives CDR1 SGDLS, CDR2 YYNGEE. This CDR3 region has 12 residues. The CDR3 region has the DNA TGTGCCAGCACCAGGGTTAACTATGGCTACACCTTC. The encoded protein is CASTRVNYGYTF.

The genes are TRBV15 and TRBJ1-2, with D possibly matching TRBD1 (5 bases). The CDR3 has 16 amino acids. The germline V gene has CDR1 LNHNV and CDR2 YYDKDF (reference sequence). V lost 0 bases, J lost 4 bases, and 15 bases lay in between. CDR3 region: CATSRDVARDPYGYTF. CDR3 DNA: TGTGCCACCAGCAGAGATGTAGCCAGGGACCCCTATGGCTACACCTTC.

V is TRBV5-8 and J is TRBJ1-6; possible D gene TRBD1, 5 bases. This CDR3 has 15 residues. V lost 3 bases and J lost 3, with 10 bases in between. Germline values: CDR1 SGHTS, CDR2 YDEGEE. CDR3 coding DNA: TGTGCCAGCAGCTCCAGGGTTATCTATAATTCACCCCTCCACTTT. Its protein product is CASSSRVIYNSPLHF.

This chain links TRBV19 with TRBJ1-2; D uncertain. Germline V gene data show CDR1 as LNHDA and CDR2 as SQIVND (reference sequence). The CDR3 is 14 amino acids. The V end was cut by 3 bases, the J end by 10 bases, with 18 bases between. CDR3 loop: CASSMGVDGRFYTF. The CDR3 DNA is TGTGCCAGTAGTATGGGCGTCGATGGTCGTTTCTACACCTTC.

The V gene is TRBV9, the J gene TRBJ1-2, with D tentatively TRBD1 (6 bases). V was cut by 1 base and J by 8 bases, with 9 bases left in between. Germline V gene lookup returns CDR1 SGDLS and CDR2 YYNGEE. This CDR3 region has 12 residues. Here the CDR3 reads CASSVLGGGYTF. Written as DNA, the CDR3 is TGTGCCAGCAGCGTATTGGGGGGCGGCTACACCTTC.

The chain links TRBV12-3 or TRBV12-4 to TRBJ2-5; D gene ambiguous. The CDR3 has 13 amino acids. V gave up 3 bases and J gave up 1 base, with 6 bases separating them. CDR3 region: CASSLDLQETQYF. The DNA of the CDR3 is TGTGCCAGCAGTTTGGATCTCCAAGAGACCCAGTACTTC.

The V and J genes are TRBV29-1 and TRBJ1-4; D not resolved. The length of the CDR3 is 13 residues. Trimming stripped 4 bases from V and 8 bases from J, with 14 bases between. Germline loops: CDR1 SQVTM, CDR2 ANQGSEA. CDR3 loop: CSVVSGISEKLFF. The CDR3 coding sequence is TGCAGCGTTGTTTCAGGCATAAGCGAAAAACTGTTTTTT.

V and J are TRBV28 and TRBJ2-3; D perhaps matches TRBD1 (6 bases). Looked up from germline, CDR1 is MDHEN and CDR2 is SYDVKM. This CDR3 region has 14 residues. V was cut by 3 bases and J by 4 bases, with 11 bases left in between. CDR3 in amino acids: CASSFTGSADTQYF. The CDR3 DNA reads TGTGCCAGCAGTTTCACAGGGTCGGCAGATACGCAGTATTTT.

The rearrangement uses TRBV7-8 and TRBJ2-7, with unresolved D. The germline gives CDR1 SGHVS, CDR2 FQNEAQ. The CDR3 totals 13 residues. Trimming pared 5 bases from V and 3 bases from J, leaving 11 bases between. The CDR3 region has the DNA TGTGCCAGCAGCACCCATTCAGACTACGAGCAGTACTTC. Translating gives CASSTHSDYEQYF.

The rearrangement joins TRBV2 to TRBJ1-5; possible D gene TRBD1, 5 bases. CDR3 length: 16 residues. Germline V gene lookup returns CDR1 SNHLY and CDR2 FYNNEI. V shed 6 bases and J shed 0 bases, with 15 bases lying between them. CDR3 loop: CASRSVTGASNQPQHF. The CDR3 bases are TGTGCCAGCAGGAGTGTCACAGGTGCTAGCAATCAGCCCCAGCATTTT.

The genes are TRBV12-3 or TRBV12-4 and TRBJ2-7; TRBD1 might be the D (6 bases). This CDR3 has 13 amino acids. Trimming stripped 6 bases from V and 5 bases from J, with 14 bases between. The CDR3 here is CASSRRTANEQYF. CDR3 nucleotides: TGTGCCAGCAGCCGACGGACAGCCAACGAGCAGTACTTC.

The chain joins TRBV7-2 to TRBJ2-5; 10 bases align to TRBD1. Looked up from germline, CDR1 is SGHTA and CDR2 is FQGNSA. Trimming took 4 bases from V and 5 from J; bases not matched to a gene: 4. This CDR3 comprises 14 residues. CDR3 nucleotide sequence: TGTGCCAGCAGCTCGACAGGGGGCATTGAGACCCAGTACTTC. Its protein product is CASSSTGGIETQYF.

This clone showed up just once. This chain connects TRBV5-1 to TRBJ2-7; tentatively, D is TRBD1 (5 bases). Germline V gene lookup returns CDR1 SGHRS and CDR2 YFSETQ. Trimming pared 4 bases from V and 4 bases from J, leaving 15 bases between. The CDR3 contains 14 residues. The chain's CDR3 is CASSPRQPVYEQYF. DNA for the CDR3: TGCGCCAGCAGCCCCCGACAGCCCGTTTACGAGCAGTACTTC.

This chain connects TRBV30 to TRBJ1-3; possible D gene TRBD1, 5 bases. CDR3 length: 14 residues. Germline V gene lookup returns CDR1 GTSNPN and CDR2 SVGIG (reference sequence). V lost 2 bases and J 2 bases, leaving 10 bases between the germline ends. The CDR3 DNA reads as TGTGCCTGGAGTCAGGGCTTGACTGGAAACACCATATATTTT. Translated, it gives CAWSQGLTGNTIYF.

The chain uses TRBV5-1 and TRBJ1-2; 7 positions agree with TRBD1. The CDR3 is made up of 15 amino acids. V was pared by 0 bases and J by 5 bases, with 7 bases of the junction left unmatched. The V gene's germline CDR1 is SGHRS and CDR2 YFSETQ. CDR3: CASSLGDSLPYGYTF. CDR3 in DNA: TGCGCCAGCAGCTTGGGGGACAGCCTTCCTTATGGCTACACCTTC.

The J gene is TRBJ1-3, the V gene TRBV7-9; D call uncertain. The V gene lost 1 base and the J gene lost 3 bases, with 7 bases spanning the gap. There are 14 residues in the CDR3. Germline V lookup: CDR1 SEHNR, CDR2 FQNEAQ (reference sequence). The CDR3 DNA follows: TGTGCCAGCAGCTTAGACACCTTTGGAAACACCATATATTTT. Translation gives CASSLDTFGNTIYF.

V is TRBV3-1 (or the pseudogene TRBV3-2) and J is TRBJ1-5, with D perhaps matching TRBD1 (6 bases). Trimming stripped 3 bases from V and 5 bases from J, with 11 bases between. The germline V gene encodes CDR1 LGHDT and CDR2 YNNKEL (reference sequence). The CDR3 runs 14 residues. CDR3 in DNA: TGTGCCAGCAGCCAGAGGGGGGGGGATCAGCCCCAGCATTTT. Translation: CASSQRGGDQPQHF.

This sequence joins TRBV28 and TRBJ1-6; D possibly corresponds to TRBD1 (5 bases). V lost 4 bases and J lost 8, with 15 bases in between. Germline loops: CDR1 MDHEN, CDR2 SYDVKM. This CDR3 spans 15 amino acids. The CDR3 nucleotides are TGTGCCAGCAGTTCCCTCGGGGGGTCCCATTCACCCCTCCACTTT. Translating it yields CASSSLGGSHSPLHF.